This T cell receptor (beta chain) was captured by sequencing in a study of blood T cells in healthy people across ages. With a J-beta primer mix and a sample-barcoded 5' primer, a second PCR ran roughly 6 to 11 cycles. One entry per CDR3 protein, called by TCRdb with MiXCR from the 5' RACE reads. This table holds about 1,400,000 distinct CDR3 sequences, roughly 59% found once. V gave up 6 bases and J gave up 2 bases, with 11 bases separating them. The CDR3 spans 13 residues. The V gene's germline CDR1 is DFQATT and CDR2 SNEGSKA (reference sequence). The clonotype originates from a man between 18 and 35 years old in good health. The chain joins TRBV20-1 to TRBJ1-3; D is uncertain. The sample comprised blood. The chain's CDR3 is CSAQDLPGNTIYF. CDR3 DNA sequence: TGCAGTGCCCAGGACTTGCCTGGAAACACCATATATTTT.